The 17 T cell receptor beta chains presented below share a single source sample, sequenced in a study of shared clonotypes between healthy human individuals. Profiled with immunoSEQ multiplex PCR; TCRdb holds only in-frame clones, not every one. Here the sample spans about 2.4 million clones, over 85% being singletons. Specimen: naive CD4+ T cells sorted from blood. Subset: CD45RA+ positively selected. The receptors originated from a man in his late teens or twenties in good health.

The chain combines TRBV19 with TRBJ1-2, with D possibly matching TRBD1 (6 bases). Trimming stripped 4 bases from V and 4 bases from J, with 16 bases between. Germline assignment: CDR1 LNHDA and CDR2 SQIVND (reference sequence). The CDR3 has 15 amino acids. The CDR3, as DNA: TGTGCCAGTAGTACCGGTGAAGGGGGGGTCTATGGCTACACCTTC. This codes for CASSTGEGGVYGYTF.

Of note for this clone: The same CDR3 arises from other DNA sequences in this sample as well. This chain uses TRBV10-3 with TRBJ2-3; tentatively, D is TRBD1 or TRBD2 (5 bases each). The CDR3 loop spans 14 amino acids. V lost 0 bases, J lost 4 bases, and 8 bases lay in between. CDR1 is ENHRY, CDR2 SYGVKD, per germline. As DNA, the CDR3 is TGTGCCATCAGTGAGTCCGGGACCTCAGATACGCAGTATTTT. Its translation: CAISESGTSDTQYF.

J is TRBJ1-3 and V is TRBV6-1; possible D gene TRBD1, 6 bases. V was trimmed by 1 base and J by 0 bases, leaving 13 bases between them. From germline, CDR1 is MNHNS and CDR2 SASEGT. CDR3 size: 17 residues. The CDR3 coding sequence is TGTGCCAGCAGTGAAGTGGAGGGGGGGCCCTCTGGAAACACCATATATTTT. It codes for CASSEVEGGPSGNTIYF.

The chain links TRBV18 to TRBJ1-1, with 7 bases identical to TRBD1. V was clipped by 6 bases and J by 4 bases; unmatched bases: 8. Germline CDR1 and CDR2: KGHSH and LQKENI. The CDR3 loop spans 14 amino acids. Here the CDR3 reads CASSDRDRVTEAFF. Here the CDR3 DNA reads TGTGCCAGCTCTGACAGGGACCGGGTCACTGAAGCTTTCTTT.

The rearrangement uses TRBV9 and TRBJ1-3; D not resolved. V was trimmed by 2 bases and J by 1 base, leaving 16 bases between them. CDR3 length: 17 amino acids. Germline CDR1 and CDR2: SGDLS and YYNGEE. CDR3 nucleotides: TGTGCCAGCAGCGTCGGGGATAGTACCGTTTCTGGAAACACCATATATTTT. Translation gives CASSVGDSTVSGNTIYF.

For this clone: One end of the junction does not line up with germline, which may come from a read error. V gene TRBV7-7 combines with J gene TRBJ2-5; a possible D gene is TRBD2 (5 bases). The germline CDR1 and CDR2 sequences are SSHAT and FNYEAQ (reference sequence). The CDR3 totals 12 residues. As DNA, the CDR3 is TGTGCTAGCAGCTTAGCGCAAGAGACCCAGTACTTC. It is translated as CASSLAQETQYF.

The chain combines TRBV28 with TRBJ1-5, with D hard to call. This CDR3 is 15 amino acids long. Trimming shortened V by 3 bases and J by 1 base, and 10 bases separated the two germline ends. Germline V CDR1 and CDR2: MDHEN, SYDVKM. The CDR3 DNA reads as TGTGCCAGCAGTTTTATGGCAGGCAGCAATCAGCCCCAGCATTTT. As protein: CASSFMAGSNQPQHF.

This chain links TRBV5-5 with TRBJ1-2; 7 bases are shared with TRBD1. V shed 0 bases and J 3 bases; nucleotides not matched to a gene: 5. The CDR3 length is 15 residues. Per germline, CDR1 SGHKS and CDR2 YYEKEE (reference sequence). CDR3 bases: TGTGCCAGCAGCTTGGTGGTAGGGGGCGACTATGGCTACACCTTC. Protein product: CASSLVVGGDYGYTF.

The rearrangement links TRBV18 to TRBJ1-2; D call uncertain. CDR1 is KGHSH, CDR2 LQKENI, per germline. CDR3 size: 15 residues. Trimming shortened V by 3 bases and J by 3 bases, and 14 bases separated the two germline ends. The CDR3 DNA is TGTGCCAGCTCACCGCAAAATGCGGCAGACTATGGCTACACCTTC. This encodes CASSPQNAADYGYTF.

Of note for this clone: One end of the junction varies from germline; a read error may be responsible. The V call is TRBV18, the J call TRBJ2-5; 11 nucleotides match TRBD2. Looked up from germline, CDR1 is KGHSH and CDR2 is LQKENI. The CDR3 is 16 residues long. CDR3 DNA: TGTGCCAGCTCATCACCGGGACTAGCGGACCGGGGGGCCCAGTACTTC. It codes for CASSSPGLADRGAQYF. The whole variable domain, filled in from reference TRBV18 and TRBJ2-5, reads NAGVMQNPRHLVRRRGQEARLRCSPMKGHSHVYWYRQLPEEGLKFMVYLQKENIIDESGMPKERFSAEFPKEGPSILRIQQVVRGDSAAYFCASSSPGLADRGAQYFGPGTRLLVL.

This CDR3 is CSVEGASGGETQYF. CDR3 sequence (DNA): TGCAGCGTTGAAGGGGCTAGCGGGGGAGAGACCCAGTACTTC. This rearrangement joins TRBV29-1 to TRBJ2-5; 10 nucleotides match TRBD2. Germline assignment: CDR1 SQVTM and CDR2 ANQGSEA. The trim removed 1 base at V and 4 bases at J, leaving 3 bases unmatched. This CDR3 has 14 amino acids.

The chain recombines TRBV2 with TRBJ2-1, with 16 bases that match TRBD2. This CDR3 has 15 residues. The trim removed 6 bases at V and 9 bases at J, leaving 5 bases unmatched. Germline V CDR1 and CDR2: SNHLY, FYNNEI. CDR3 DNA: TGTGCCAGCAGGGGACTAGCGGGGGGGCATAGTGAGCAGTTCTTC. It is translated as CASRGLAGGHSEQFF. The full variable domain, with the rest looked up from reference TRBV2 and TRBJ2-1, is EPEVTQTPSHQVTQMGQEVILRCVPISNHLYFYWYRQILGQKVEFLVSFYNNEISEKSEIFDDQFSVERPDGSNFTLKIRSTKLEDSAMYFCASRGLAGGHSEQFFGPGTRLTVL.

This chain joins TRBV6-5 and TRBJ1-2; the match to TRBD1 covers 10 bases. Trimming cost V 10 bases and J 8 bases; bases outside gene matches: 10. Germline V lookup: CDR1 MNHEY, CDR2 SVGAGI. The CDR3 loop spans 13 amino acids. CDR3 sequence (DNA): TGTGCCACCCAACCGGGACAGGGGCGAGGCTACACCTTC. Translating gives CATQPGQGRGYTF.

Details on this clone: Within the sample, other DNA sequences also encode this same CDR3. The rearrangement uses TRBV9 and TRBJ1-3; no clear D. CDR3 size: 14 residues. V lost 0 bases and J lost 0, with 4 bases in between. Germline assignment: CDR1 SGDLS and CDR2 YYNGEE. The CDR3 region is CASSVDLSGNTIYF. CDR3 in DNA: TGTGCCAGCAGCGTAGACCTCTCTGGAAACACCATATATTTT.

This sequence joins TRBV6-1 and TRBJ2-4, with TRBD1 as a possible D gene (6 bases). CDR1 is MNHNS, CDR2 SASEGT, per germline. This CDR3 spans 19 amino acids. V was pared by 4 bases and J by 0 bases, with 22 bases between. The CDR3 nucleotides are TGTGCCAGCAGTGCCAGTTTTTCAGGGGTGCGCTTAGCCAAAAACATTCAGTACTTC. Protein product: CASSASFSGVRLAKNIQYF.

The CDR3 here is CASSLSMNLYNEQFF. The DNA for the CDR3 is TGTGCCAGCAGCTTATCCATGAACCTCTACAATGAGCAGTTCTTC. This rearrangement joins TRBV11-2 to TRBJ2-1; D not resolved. This CDR3 has 15 residues. Deletions cut 2 bases from V and 3 bases from J, with 11 bases between. The V gene's germline CDR1 is SGHAT and CDR2 FQNNGV.

J is TRBJ2-3 and V is TRBV6-4; the D gene is possibly TRBD1 (5 bases). V shed 0 bases and J shed 2 bases, with 12 bases lying between them. In germline, CDR1 is MRHNA, CDR2 SNTAGT. The CDR3 totals 16 residues. DNA of the CDR3: TGTGCCAGCAGTGACTCGTTTTCCAGGGACACAGATACGCAGTATTTT. It encodes CASSDSFSRDTDTQYF.